Listed below are T cell receptor beta chains from one sample, sequenced in a study of technical replicates of blood from a few donors. Sequenced by immunoSEQ multiplex PCR; TCRdb stores in-frame clones only, minus some. Altogether around 76,000 clones are present, just under 95% being singletons, with the ten largest covering 0.41%. Specimen: T cells isolated from PBMCs. The source of these receptors is a human donor in good health. CDR3s include the opening cysteine and the closing phenylalanine or tryptophan. D genes are given only for firm matches. Expanded clones get a size class; other rows say once, few or many, or leave the size out.

abundance: .; d_gene: TRBD2; v_gene: TRBV29-1; j_gene: TRBJ2-1; CDR3aa: CSVEGTSGSYNEQFF; CDR3nt: TGCAGCGTTGAAGGGACTAGCGGCTCCTACAATGAGCAGTTCTTC
abundance: .; d_gene: TRBD2; v_gene: TRBV9; j_gene: TRBJ2-7; CDR3aa: CASSVGYGGGAYEQYF; CDR3nt: TGTGCCAGCAGCGTAGGATACGGCGGGGGAGCCTACGAGCAGTACTTC
abundance: .; d_gene: TRBD2; v_gene: TRBV4-1; j_gene: TRBJ2-1; CDR3aa: CASSKPTSGLNNEQFF; CDR3nt: TGCGCCAGCAGCAAACCGACTAGCGGGCTTAACAATGAGCAGTTCTTC
abundance: few; d_gene: .; v_gene: TRBV2; j_gene: TRBJ1-1; CDR3aa: CAYNPSGSGTEAFF; CDR3nt: TGTGCCTACAACCCCTCAGGAAGTGGCACTGAAGCTTTCTTT
abundance: .; d_gene: .; v_gene: TRBV28; j_gene: TRBJ1-2; CDR3aa: CASSHGQRWGYTF; CDR3nt: TGTGCCAGCAGTCACGGACAGAGATGGGGCTACACCTTC
abundance: .; d_gene: .; v_gene: TRBV9; j_gene: TRBJ1-2; CDR3aa: CASSAGTTNYGYTF; CDR3nt: TGTGCCAGCAGCGCGGGGACAACTAACTATGGCTACACCTTC
abundance: .; d_gene: .; v_gene: TRBV23-1; j_gene: TRBJ1-4; CDR3aa: CASSQGGGQEKLFF; CDR3nt: TGCGCCAGCAGTCAGGGCGGGGGGCAAGAAAAACTGTTTTTT
abundance: .; d_gene: TRBD1; v_gene: TRBV27; j_gene: TRBJ2-7; CDR3aa: CASSFLGQGYYEQYF; CDR3nt: TGTGCCAGCAGTTTTTTGGGACAGGGGTACTACGAGCAGTACTTC
abundance: .; d_gene: TRBD2; v_gene: TRBV18; j_gene: TRBJ2-7; CDR3aa: CASSPELAGGMGEQYF; CDR3nt: TGTGCCAGCTCACCAGAGCTAGCGGGAGGAATGGGCGAGCAGTACTTC
abundance: once; d_gene: .; v_gene: TRBV19; j_gene: TRBJ1-4; CDR3aa: CASSPPEVSNEKLFF; CDR3nt: TGTGCCAGTAGTCCCCCAGAAGTATCTAATGAAAAACTGTTTTTT
abundance: .; d_gene: TRBD1; v_gene: TRBV29-1; j_gene: TRBJ1-1; CDR3aa: CSTRGETGVRMNTEAFF; CDR3nt: TGCAGCACCAGAGGGGAGACAGGGGTCAGAATGAACACTGAAGCTTTCTTT
abundance: few; d_gene: .; v_gene: TRBV28; j_gene: TRBJ1-2; CDR3aa: CASSQTTEIPGYTF; CDR3nt: TGTGCCAGCAGTCAGACGACAGAAATACCTGGCTACACCTTC
abundance: .; d_gene: .; v_gene: TRBV7-2; j_gene: TRBJ2-7; CDR3aa: CASSPGRGAVYEQYF; CDR3nt: TGTGCCAGCAGCCCCGGCCGCGGGGCGGTCTACGAGCAGTACTTC
abundance: .; d_gene: TRBD2; v_gene: TRBV13; j_gene: TRBJ2-1; CDR3aa: CASSYGLDPPFF; CDR3nt: TGTGCCAGCAGCTACGGACTAGACCCCCCGTTCTTC
abundance: .; d_gene: TRBD2; v_gene: TRBV10-3; j_gene: TRBJ2-7; CDR3aa: CASRLAYGYEQYF; CDR3nt: TGTGCCAGCCGACTAGCGTATGGATACGAGCAGTACTTC
abundance: .; d_gene: TRBD1; v_gene: TRBV27; j_gene: TRBJ1-1; CDR3aa: CASSFMSGQGATEAFF; CDR3nt: TGTGCCAGCAGTTTTATGTCGGGACAGGGGGCTACTGAAGCTTTCTTT
abundance: .; d_gene: .; v_gene: TRBV11-2; j_gene: TRBJ2-7; CDR3aa: CASSLDLFPYEQYF; CDR3nt: TGTGCCAGCAGCTTAGATCTCTTCCCCTACGAGCAGTACTTC
abundance: .; d_gene: .; v_gene: TRBV7-6; j_gene: TRBJ2-1; CDR3aa: CASSTLGLHNEQFF; CDR3nt: TGTGCCAGCAGCACTCTAGGTCTCCACAATGAGCAGTTCTTC
abundance: .; d_gene: .; v_gene: TRBV30; j_gene: TRBJ2-2; CDR3aa: CAWSAELEAGELFF; CDR3nt: TGTGCCTGGAGTGCGGAGTTAGAGGCAGGGGAGCTGTTTTTT
abundance: .; d_gene: TRBD2; v_gene: TRBV4-2; j_gene: TRBJ2-1; CDR3aa: CASSQDIWPSGINEQFF; CDR3nt: TGTGCCAGCAGCCAAGATATCTGGCCTAGCGGGATTAATGAGCAGTTCTTC
abundance: .; d_gene: TRBD2; v_gene: TRBV30; j_gene: TRBJ2-1; CDR3aa: CACQTSGIYNEQFF; CDR3nt: TGTGCCTGCCAGACTAGCGGGATTTACAATGAGCAGTTCTTC
abundance: few; d_gene: .; v_gene: TRBV6-5; j_gene: TRBJ2-3; CDR3aa: CASSYDFWRTDTQYF; CDR3nt: TGTGCCAGCAGTTACGACTTCTGGAGGACAGATACGCAGTATTTT